What follows are 25 T cell receptor beta chains derived from one specimen sequenced in a study of CD8 T cells in Susac syndrome. Reverse transcription of roughly 0.5 to 1 ug RNA was carried out with random hexamers. Each CDR3 protein is one row after TCRdb ran MiXCR on the immunoSEQ multiplex PCR reads. Among 110,000 or so distinct CDR3 sequences listed, approximately 90% were seen once. Sequenced: CD8+ T cells from PBMCs. The source is a human donor in good health.

This chain links TRBV18 with TRBJ2-1, with 8 bases aligning to TRBD1. Germline V gene sequence: CDR1 KGHSH, CDR2 LQKENI. The CDR3 spans 16 residues. Trimming took 6 bases from V and 3 from J; bases not matched to a gene: 10. In DNA, the CDR3 is TGTGCCAGCTCGTCCTCGCAGGGGGCCCTCTACAATGAGCAGTTCTTC. The encoded protein is CASSSSQGALYNEQFF.

V usage is TRBV20-1 and J usage is TRBJ2-2, with 7 bases fitting TRBD1. Per germline, CDR1 DFQATT and CDR2 SNEGSKA (reference sequence). This CDR3 is built from 14 residues. The V and J ends lost 6 bases and 0 bases, in that order; junction bases with no gene match: 4. The CDR3 is CSATGTANTGELFF. The CDR3 nucleotides are TGCAGTGCGACCGGGACAGCGAACACCGGGGAGCTGTTTTTT.

This chain uses TRBV7-9 with TRBJ1-5, with D possibly matching TRBD1 (5 bases). V lost 5 bases and J 0 bases, leaving 20 bases between the germline ends. In germline, CDR1 is SEHNR, CDR2 FQNEAQ (reference sequence). CDR3 length: 18 residues. CDR3 sequence (DNA): TGTGCCAGCAGCCCTCAACGGCTGACAGACTATAGCAATCAGCCCCAGCATTTT. Its protein product is CASSPQRLTDYSNQPQHF.

Only a few counts were recorded for this clonotype. V and J are TRBV25-1 and TRBJ2-5; D is undetermined. The CDR3 consists of 10 residues. The V end was cut by 2 bases, the J end by 5 bases, with 0 bases between. CDR1 and CDR2 from the germline V gene are MGHDK and SYGVNS. The CDR3 is CASSEETQYF. The DNA of the CDR3 is TGTGCCAGCAGTGAAGAGACCCAGTACTTC. Supplemented by reference TRBV25-1 and TRBJ2-5, the full variable domain reads EADIYQTPRYLVIGTGKKITLECSQTMGHDKMYWYQQDPGMELHLIHYSYGVNSTEKGDLSSESTVSRIRTEHFPLTLESARPSHTSQYLCASSEETQYFGPGTRLLVL.

In this sample, this clonotype turned up a few times. V is TRBV30 and J is TRBJ2-7; D is possibly TRBD2 (6 bases). This CDR3 contains 12 residues. Deletions cut 5 bases from V and 3 bases from J, with 11 bases between. Germline V lookup: CDR1 GTSNPN, CDR2 SVGIG (reference sequence). This CDR3 is CAWGGTFYEQYF. For the CDR3, the DNA is TGTGCCTGGGGGGGGACTTTCTACGAGCAGTACTTC.

The rearrangement joins TRBV5-1 to TRBJ1-2; D is ambiguous. CDR1 SGHRS and CDR2 YFSETQ come from the germline V gene. The V and J ends lost 4 bases and 4 bases respectively, with 14 bases between them. This CDR3 region has 14 residues. The CDR3 region is CASSPSQSVYGYTF. CDR3 bases: TGCGCCAGCAGCCCCAGCCAGTCGGTCTATGGCTACACCTTC.

Comment on this clonotype: One end of the junction is discordant with germline, which a read error may explain. This sequence joins TRBV29-1 and TRBJ2-3; 8 bases map to TRBD2. Germline V gives CDR1 SQVTM, CDR2 ANQGSEA. The CDR3 is 13 amino acids. CDR3 in DNA: TGCAGCGTTGAAGATCTATCCGGCGGGGGGTTTCATTTT. Protein product: CSVEDLSGGGFHF.

The genes are TRBV7-9 and TRBJ2-7; TRBD2 matches 7 bases. Germline V gives CDR1 SEHNR, CDR2 FQNEAQ (reference sequence). This CDR3 contains 13 residues. The V and J ends lost 3 bases and 3 bases, in that order; junction bases with no gene match: 2. CDR3 amino acids: CASSFPGGYEQYF. Here the CDR3 DNA reads TGTGCCAGCAGCTTTCCGGGGGGCTACGAGCAGTACTTC.

The CDR3 DNA follows: TGTGCCAGCATTGATCTGAACACTGAAGCTTTCTTT. Translating gives CASIDLNTEAFF. The J gene is TRBJ1-1, the V gene TRBV2; D remains unclear. V lost 7 bases, J lost 0 bases, and 6 bases lay in between. In germline, CDR1 is SNHLY, CDR2 FYNNEI. The CDR3 totals 12 residues. Supplemented by reference TRBV2 and TRBJ1-1, the full variable domain reads EPEVTQTPSHQVTQMGQEVILRCVPISNHLYFYWYRQILGQKVEFLVSFYNNEISEKSEIFDDQFSVERPDGSNFTLKIRSTKLEDSAMYFCASIDLNTEAFFGQGTRLTVV.

The genes are TRBV20-1 and TRBJ2-7, with D hard to call. The CDR3 sequence is 13 residues long. Germline V gene lookup returns CDR1 DFQATT and CDR2 SNEGSKA (reference sequence). The V end lost 3 bases, the J end lost 12 bases, and 21 bases lay between the germline ends. DNA of the CDR3: TGCAGTGCTAGGAAGAAGGCAGCTCCCGGCTCGTACTTC. Amino acids: CSARKKAAPGSYF.

This chain connects TRBV5-1 to TRBJ2-1, with TRBD2 identical over 7 bases. The CDR3 has 15 amino acids. Germline V gene data show CDR1 as SGHRS and CDR2 as YFSETQ. V was clipped by 4 bases and J by 4 bases; unmatched bases: 8. The CDR3 loop reads CASSGGVAVYNEQFF. The CDR3 DNA follows: TGCGCCAGCAGCGGGGGGGTAGCGGTGTACAATGAGCAGTTCTTC.

The chain recombines TRBV7-9 with TRBJ2-3; perhaps D is TRBD1 or TRBD2 (5 bases each). Germline V CDR1 and CDR2: SEHNR, FQNEAQ (reference sequence). The CDR3 covers 14 residues. Between the trimmed V and J ends, which lost 5 bases and 2 bases, there was a span of 11 bases. CDR3 sequence (DNA): TGTGCCAGCAGCACCCGGGACCCCACAGATACGCAGTATTTT. Its translation: CASSTRDPTDTQYF.

The chain links TRBV20-1 to TRBJ1-4; no clear D gene. This CDR3 contains 13 residues. Trimming pared 0 bases from V and 8 bases from J, leaving 10 bases between. In germline, CDR1 is DFQATT, CDR2 SNEGSKA (reference sequence). CDR3 bases: TGCAGTGCTAGAGACATTGTTAACGAAAAACTGTTTTTT. Protein: CSARDIVNEKLFF.

The chain employs TRBV7-2 and TRBJ2-5; the D gene is possibly TRBD2 (5 bases). Trimming stripped 2 bases from V and 0 bases from J, with 7 bases between. CDR1 is SGHTA and CDR2 is FQGNSA in the germline V gene. The CDR3 runs to 14 residues. Here the CDR3 DNA reads TGTGCCAGCAGCTTATTCGGGGACCAAGAGACCCAGTACTTC. The encoded protein is CASSLFGDQETQYF.

The sample holds one count of this clonotype. CDR3 DNA sequence: TGTGCCAGCAGCAACAGGGGGGGCGAGCAAGAGACCCAGTACTTC. It specifies CASSNRGGEQETQYF. This rearrangement joins TRBV7-9 to TRBJ2-5, with D perhaps matching TRBD1 (8 bases). The CDR3 spans 15 residues. Germline V gives CDR1 SEHNR, CDR2 FQNEAQ (reference sequence). Trimming cost V 5 bases and J 2 bases, with 15 bases left between them.

This clonotype was seen a handful of times. The junction and the germline gene differ at one end; a read error may be behind it. V gene TRBV7-7 combines with J gene TRBJ2-7; D is uncertain. This CDR3 contains 14 residues. Germline loops: CDR1 SSHAT, CDR2 FNYEAQ (reference sequence). The CDR3 sequence: CASSLGVGSYEQYF. DNA for the CDR3: TGTGCTAGCAGCTTAGGTGTGGGGTCCTACGAGCAGTACTTC.

V is TRBV6-2 or TRBV6-3 and J is TRBJ1-6, with a tentative D call TRBD1 (6 bases). Germline assignment: CDR1 MNHEY and CDR2 SVGEGT. This CDR3 spans 18 amino acids. Trimming cost V 6 bases and J 10 bases, with 28 bases left between them. CDR3 DNA sequence: TGTGCCAGCAGCCCTTGGGGGGCCGGGGGAGCTTCGAAATCACCCCTCCACTTT. Translated: CASSPWGAGGASKSPLHF.

This chain links TRBV20-1 with TRBJ2-5; 10 positions agree with TRBD1. The DNA end is a closer match to TRBJ2-7, so the J assignment may be wrong. CDR1 is DFQATT, CDR2 SNEGSKA, per germline (reference sequence). This CDR3 comprises 13 residues. The CDR3 loop is CSALPGTGDEQYF. Here the CDR3 DNA reads TGCAGTGCTCTCCCCGGGACAGGGGACGAGCAGTACTTC.

V and J are TRBV5-1 and TRBJ1-2; a weak D match, TRBD1 (5 bases). V lost 5 bases and J 4 bases, leaving 9 bases between the germline ends. The CDR3 sequence is 12 residues long. In germline, CDR1 is SGHRS, CDR2 YFSETQ. Written as DNA, the CDR3 is TGCGCCAGCAGTGACAGTTTCTATGGCTACACCTTC. Protein sequence: CASSDSFYGYTF.

In its sample, this clonotype was seen a few times. The junction differs from germline at one of its ends, possibly a read error. The CDR3: CASSQREIYEQYF. CDR3 in DNA: TGTGCTAGCAGCCAACGGGAAATCTACGAGCAGTACTTC. The chain uses TRBV3-1 and TRBJ2-7; D is perhaps TRBD2 (5 bases). The CDR3 is 13 residues long. CDR1 and CDR2 (germline): LGHDT, YNNKEL (reference sequence).

This clonotype appeared a few times. This chain's CDR3 is CASSLSNEQFF. CDR3 nucleotides: TGTGCCAGCAGTTTATCCAATGAGCAGTTCTTC. The rearrangement links TRBV27 to TRBJ2-1; D gene unclear. The CDR3 is 11 amino acids. The germline V gene has CDR1 MNHEY and CDR2 SMNVEV (reference sequence). V was trimmed by 0 bases and J by 6 bases, leaving 0 bases between them.

The rearrangement joins TRBV29-1 to TRBJ1-1, with 9 bases that match TRBD1. The CDR3 is 13 amino acids. J was trimmed by 1 base and V by 7 bases; bases with no gene match: 4. Germline CDR1 and CDR2: SQVTM and ANQGSEA. The CDR3 sequence is CSGTGGQNTEAFF. The CDR3 DNA reads as TGCAGCGGAACAGGGGGCCAGAACACTGAAGCTTTCTTT.

This clonotype was detected only a few times. V usage is TRBV19 and J usage is TRBJ2-7, with TRBD1 as a possible D gene (6 bases). Germline loops: CDR1 LNHDA, CDR2 SQIVND (reference sequence). This CDR3 has 13 residues. V was cut by 5 bases and J by 5 bases, with 13 bases left in between. DNA for the CDR3: TGTGCCAGTAGTCCCCAGGGGTCCCACGAGCAGTACTTC. It translates to CASSPQGSHEQYF.

This clonotype has a handful of counts. The gene calls are TRBV6-6 and TRBJ2-7, with 8 nucleotides matching TRBD2. Germline CDR1 reads MNHNY; CDR2 reads SVGAGI (reference sequence). V shed 10 bases, J shed 5 bases, and the junction held 7 bases outside the gene matches. This CDR3 has 12 amino acids. The CDR3, as DNA: TGTGCCACGTCCGGGACTAGGGACGAGCAGTACTTC. Amino acid sequence: CATSGTRDEQYF.

V usage is TRBV9 and J usage is TRBJ2-3, with 7 bases matching TRBD2. This CDR3 spans 15 amino acids. In germline, CDR1 is SGDLS, CDR2 YYNGEE. The trim removed 2 bases at V and 4 bases at J, leaving 7 bases unmatched. The CDR3: CASSVSLGRADTQYF. In DNA, the CDR3 is TGTGCCAGCAGCGTGAGTCTAGGGAGGGCAGATACGCAGTATTTT.